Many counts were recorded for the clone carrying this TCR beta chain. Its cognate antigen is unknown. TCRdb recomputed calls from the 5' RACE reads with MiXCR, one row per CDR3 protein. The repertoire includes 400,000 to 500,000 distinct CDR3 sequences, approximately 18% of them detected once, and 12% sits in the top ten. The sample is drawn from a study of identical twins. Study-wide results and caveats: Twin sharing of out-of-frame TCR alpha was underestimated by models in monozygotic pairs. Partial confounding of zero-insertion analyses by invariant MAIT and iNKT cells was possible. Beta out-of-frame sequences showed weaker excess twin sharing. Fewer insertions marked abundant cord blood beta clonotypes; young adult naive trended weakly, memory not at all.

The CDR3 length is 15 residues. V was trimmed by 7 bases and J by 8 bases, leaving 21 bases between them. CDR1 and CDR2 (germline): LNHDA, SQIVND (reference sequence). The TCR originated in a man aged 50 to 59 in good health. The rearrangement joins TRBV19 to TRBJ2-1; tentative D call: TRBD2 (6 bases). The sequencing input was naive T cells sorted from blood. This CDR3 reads CASTRSPARGYEQFF. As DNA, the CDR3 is TGTGCCAGTACCCGTTCCCCAGCTCGGGGGTATGAGCAGTTCTTC.